The rows below give T cell receptor beta chains drawn from one sample of a study of blood T cell repertoires in COVID-19. Clones were read by immunoSEQ multiplex PCR, and TCRdb kept only the in-frame ones, dropping some. Of under 55,000 clones listed, approximately 91% were seen once; the top ten hold roughly an eighth. Sample: peripheral blood. The receptors stem from a human donor in a cohort sampled during active COVID-19. Each CDR3 is given with its conserved first and last residue. A D gene is named only where the DNA matches it firmly. Size is stated for part of the rows, as once, few or many counts, or as a class when the clone is expanded.

D: .; size: few; J: TRBJ2-1; V: TRBV3-1/TRBV3-2; CDR3: CASSHSRGGEQFF; DNA: TGTGCCAGCAGCCATTCTAGGGGGGGTGAGCAGTTCTTC
D: .; size: once; J: TRBJ2-5; V: TRBV7-6; CDR3: CASSFAPGEETQYF; DNA: TGTGCCAGCAGCTTCGCTCCAGGGGAAGAGACCCAGTACTTC
D: .; size: .; J: TRBJ2-3; V: TRBV24-1; CDR3: CATSDSGTGNTQYF; DNA: TGTGCCACCAGTGATTCCGGGACTGGAAATACGCAGTATTTT
D: TRBD1; size: few; J: TRBJ1-2; V: TRBV6-5; CDR3: CASSPGTGDGYGYTF; DNA: TGTGCCAGCAGCCCCGGGACAGGGGATGGCTATGGCTACACCTTC
D: .; size: .; J: TRBJ1-4; V: TRBV5-6; CDR3: CASSGPGEGRKLFF; DNA: TGTGCCAGCAGCGGCCCAGGGGAGGGCAGAAAACTGTTTTTT
D: TRBD1; size: .; J: TRBJ2-7; V: TRBV9; CDR3: CASSVEGTVSYEQYF; DNA: TGTGCCAGCAGCGTAGAAGGGACAGTCTCCTACGAGCAGTACTTC
D: .; size: few; J: TRBJ2-3; V: TRBV14; CDR3: CASSRPGAGDADTQYF; DNA: TGTGCCAGCAGTCGACCGGGGGCGGGGGATGCTGATACGCAGTATTTT
D: .; size: .; J: TRBJ1-6; V: TRBV11-2; CDR3: CASSLGYRSPLHF; DNA: TGTGCCAGCAGCTTAGGATACAGGTCACCCCTCCACTTT
D: .; size: .; J: TRBJ2-5; V: TRBV19; CDR3: CASSPLGAAEETQYF; DNA: TGTGCCAGTAGTCCCCTGGGGGCCGCCGAAGAGACCCAGTACTTC
D: .; size: few; J: TRBJ1-2; V: TRBV7-9; CDR3: CASSSPETPNYGYTF; DNA: TGTGCCAGCAGCTCTCCCGAGACACCTAACTATGGCTACACCTTC
D: .; size: .; J: TRBJ1-5; V: TRBV18; CDR3: CASSPYPGNPNQPQHF; DNA: TGTGCCAGCTCACCGTACCCGGGGAACCCCAATCAGCCCCAGCATTTT
D: .; size: .; J: TRBJ2-2; V: TRBV19; CDR3: CASSPSLWGPGRSTGELFF; DNA: TGTGCCAGTAGTCCCTCCCTTTGGGGGCCAGGAAGATCCACCGGGGAGCTGTTTTTT
D: .; size: .; J: TRBJ2-7; V: TRBV5-6; CDR3: CASSLAQEQYF; DNA: TGTGCCAGCAGCTTGGCCCAGGAGCAGTACTTC
D: TRBD1; size: .; J: TRBJ1-1; V: TRBV6-4; CDR3: CASRRSGDRDGTEAFF; DNA: TGTGCCAGCAGGAGGTCGGGGGACAGGGATGGCACTGAAGCTTTCTTT
D: TRBD1; size: .; J: TRBJ2-2; V: TRBV7-2; CDR3: CASGDRNTGELFF; DNA: TGTGCCAGCGGGGACAGGAACACCGGGGAGCTGTTTTTT
D: TRBD2; size: .; J: TRBJ2-4; V: TRBV3-1/TRBV3-2; CDR3: CASSQDGLAGGHGNIQYF; DNA: TGTGCCAGCAGCCAAGATGGTCTAGCGGGGGGCCATGGAAACATTCAGTACTTC
D: .; size: .; J: TRBJ1-1; V: TRBV11-2; CDR3: CASSLSRVNTEAFF; DNA: TGTGCCAGCAGCTTATCACGAGTTAACACTGAAGCTTTCTTT
D: .; size: .; J: TRBJ2-5; V: TRBV6-6; CDR3: CASSYSPTGQETQYF; DNA: TGTGCCAGCAGTTACTCCCCGACAGGCCAAGAGACCCAGTACTTC
D: .; size: .; J: TRBJ2-7; V: TRBV19; CDR3: CASSPRQTYEQYF; DNA: TGTGCCAGTAGTCCCCGACAGACCTACGAGCAGTACTTC
D: .; size: .; J: TRBJ2-7; V: TRBV5-5; CDR3: CASSLAQGHYEQYF; DNA: TGTGCCAGCAGCTTGGCACAGGGTCATTACGAGCAGTACTTC
D: .; size: .; J: TRBJ2-6; V: TRBV10-3; CDR3: CANSEGAGANVLTF; DNA: TGTGCCAACTCCGAGGGGGCTGGGGCCAACGTCCTGACTTTC
D: .; size: .; J: TRBJ2-7; V: TRBV10-2; CDR3: CASSLQGIGYEQYF; DNA: TGCGCCAGCAGTCTACAGGGAATTGGCTACGAGCAGTACTTC
D: .; size: once; J: TRBJ1-3; V: TRBV6-5; CDR3: CASRDTFASGNTIYF; DNA: TGTGCCAGCAGAGACACCTTTGCCTCTGGAAACACCATATATTTT
D: TRBD1; size: .; J: TRBJ1-2; V: TRBV7-6; CDR3: CASSPQPGQGEGYTF; DNA: TGTGCCAGCAGCCCTCAACCGGGACAGGGCGAGGGCTACACCTTC
D: TRBD2; size: .; J: TRBJ2-1; V: TRBV5-4; CDR3: CASSQTSGGANEQFF; DNA: TGTGCCAGCAGCCAGACTAGCGGGGGGGCCAATGAGCAGTTCTTC
D: TRBD2; size: .; J: TRBJ2-1; V: TRBV27; CDR3: CASSFSREGEQFF; DNA: TGTGCCAGCAGTTTCTCCCGGGAGGGTGAGCAGTTCTTC
D: .; size: .; J: TRBJ1-2; V: TRBV18; CDR3: CASSPEVNYGYTF; DNA: TGTGCCAGCTCACCTGAGGTTAACTATGGCTACACCTTC
D: .; size: .; J: TRBJ2-5; V: TRBV27; CDR3: CASSSSVQGSKTQYF; DNA: TGTGCCAGCAGTTCGTCCGTCCAGGGTTCGAAGACCCAGTACTTC
D: TRBD1; size: .; J: TRBJ2-1; V: TRBV7-8; CDR3: CASSLVDRVMYEQFF; DNA: TGTGCCAGCAGCTTAGTGGACAGGGTAATGTACGAGCAGTTCTTC
D: TRBD1; size: .; J: TRBJ2-7; V: TRBV4-3; CDR3: CASSQQTGGTSYEQYF; DNA: TGCGCCAGCAGCCAACAGACAGGGGGAACCTCCTACGAGCAGTACTTC
D: .; size: once; J: TRBJ2-7; V: TRBV6-5; CDR3: CASRGTPTYEQYF; DNA: TGTGCCAGCAGAGGGACTCCTACCTACGAGCAGTACTTC
D: TRBD1; size: .; J: TRBJ1-1; V: TRBV5-5; CDR3: CASSLVGTGGQAFF; DNA: TGTGCCAGCAGCTTGGTAGGGACAGGGGGTCAAGCTTTCTTT
D: .; size: .; J: TRBJ2-7; V: TRBV4-2; CDR3: CASSQAFDSSYEQYF; DNA: TGTGCCAGCAGCCAAGCGTTCGACAGCTCCTACGAGCAGTACTTC
D: .; size: .; J: TRBJ2-6; V: TRBV6-5; CDR3: CASSYSRASGANVLTF; DNA: TGTGCCAGCAGTTACTCGAGGGCCTCTGGGGCCAACGTCCTGACTTTC
D: .; size: few; J: TRBJ1-2; V: TRBV12-3/TRBV12-4; CDR3: CASSFSGAGGYTF; DNA: TGTGCCAGCAGTTTCTCTGGGGCTGGAGGCTACACCTTC
D: .; size: .; J: TRBJ1-1; V: TRBV2; CDR3: CASSEGPHTEAFF; DNA: TGTGCCAGCAGTGAGGGGCCCCACACTGAAGCTTTCTTT
D: TRBD2; size: .; J: TRBJ2-7; V: TRBV5-5; CDR3: CASSLGPGGASSYEQYF; DNA: TGTGCCAGCAGCTTGGGACCCGGGGGGGCTAGCTCCTACGAGCAGTACTTC
D: TRBD1; size: .; J: TRBJ1-4; V: TRBV19; CDR3: CASSILRRRGQNEKLFF; DNA: TGTGCCAGTAGTATACTAAGGCGCAGGGGGCAGAATGAAAAACTGTTTTTT
D: .; size: .; J: TRBJ1-1; V: TRBV12-3/TRBV12-4; CDR3: CASSFGGFDEAFF; DNA: TGTGCCAGCAGTTTCGGCGGATTTGATGAAGCTTTCTTT
D: .; size: .; J: TRBJ1-4; V: TRBV5-1; CDR3: CASTDTGRDYPTGKLFF; DNA: TGCGCCAGCACCGATACAGGGAGGGATTATCCAACAGGAAAACTGTTTTTT
D: .; size: .; J: TRBJ1-2; V: TRBV30; CDR3: CAWSAGGDLQGYTF; DNA: TGTGCCTGGAGTGCTGGGGGCGACCTTCAAGGCTACACCTTC
D: TRBD1; size: .; J: TRBJ2-3; V: TRBV19; CDR3: CASSPGQVGADTQYF; DNA: TGTGCCAGTAGTCCCGGACAGGTAGGGGCAGATACGCAGTATTTT